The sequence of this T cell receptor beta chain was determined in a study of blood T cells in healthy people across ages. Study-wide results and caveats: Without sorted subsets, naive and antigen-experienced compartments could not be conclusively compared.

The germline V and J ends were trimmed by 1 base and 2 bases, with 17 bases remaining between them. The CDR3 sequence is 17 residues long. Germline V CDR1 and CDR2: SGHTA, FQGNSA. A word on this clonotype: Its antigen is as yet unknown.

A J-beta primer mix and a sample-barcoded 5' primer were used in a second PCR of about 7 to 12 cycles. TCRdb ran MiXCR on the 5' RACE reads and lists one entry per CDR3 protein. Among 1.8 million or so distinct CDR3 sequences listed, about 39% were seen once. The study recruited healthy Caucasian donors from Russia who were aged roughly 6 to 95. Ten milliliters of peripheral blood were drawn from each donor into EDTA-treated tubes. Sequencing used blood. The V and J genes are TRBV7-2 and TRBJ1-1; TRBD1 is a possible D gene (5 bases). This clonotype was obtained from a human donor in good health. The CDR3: CASSLVTGAAFNTEAFF. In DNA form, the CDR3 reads TGTGCCAGCAGCTTAGTTACTGGGGCAGCCTTCAACACTGAAGCTTTCTTT.